This TCR beta chain derives from a study of T-cell memory formation after mild COVID-19. The length of the CDR3 is 13 residues. Per germline, CDR1 DFQATT and CDR2 SNEGSKA (reference sequence). V was clipped by 2 bases and J by 3 bases, with 8 bases between them. Amplification by 5'RACE using constant-segment primers produced TCR alpha and TCR beta cDNA libraries that carried sample barcodes and UMIs. Each CDR3 protein is one row after TCRdb ran MiXCR on the 5' RACE reads. The sample shows hundreds of thousands of distinct CDR3 sequences, about 20% of them seen only once. The sample holds a few counts of this clonotype.

Sequenced sample: PBMCs or a T cell subset sorted from them (not recorded which). The source is an adult woman who had mild COVID-19 (a few samples of this study predate the infection). Cell type and time point are not known. The chain is built from TRBV20-1 and TRBJ2-1; D uncertain. The CDR3 protein is CSARITDYNEQFF. CDR3 sequence (DNA): TGCAGTGCTAGAATCACAGACTACAATGAGCAGTTCTTC.